This TCR beta chain was identified in a study of identical twins. In regard to this clonotype: Its matching antigen is unknown.

Whole-study findings and limits: Models underestimated out-of-frame TCR alpha sharing in monozygotic twins. Donors were not followed over many years; analysis was cross-sectional. Insertions were reduced in abundant cord blood beta clonotypes but not in memory repertoires.

Trimming at V came to 6 bases and at J to 2 bases, leaving 8 bases not matched to a gene. Germline assignment: CDR1 SGHRS and CDR2 YFSETQ. There are 14 residues in the CDR3. A universal primer site came from template switching; cDNA carried unique molecular identifiers. In TCRdb, the 5' RACE reads were re-called with MiXCR into one record per CDR3 protein. This table has approximately 490,000 distinct CDR3 sequences, approximately 20% appearing once. The same specimen was also included in a second study, on yellow fever vaccine responses in identical twins.

The chain has TRBV5-1 and TRBJ2-7, with 7 bases lining up with TRBD2. The sample consisted of CD4+ T cells sorted from blood. This TCR came from a woman aged 18-35 years in good health. CDR3 sequence reads: CASTSSSGTYEQYF. CDR3 coding DNA: TGCGCCAGCACATCATCTAGCGGAACCTACGAGCAGTACTTC. Drawing the rest from reference TRBV5-1 and TRBJ2-7, the complete variable domain is KAGVTQTPRYLIKTRGQQVTLSCSPISGHRSVSWYQQTPGQGLQFLFEYFSETQRNKGNFPGRFSGRQFSNSRSEMNVSTLELGDSALYLCASTSSSGTYEQYFGPGTRLTVT.